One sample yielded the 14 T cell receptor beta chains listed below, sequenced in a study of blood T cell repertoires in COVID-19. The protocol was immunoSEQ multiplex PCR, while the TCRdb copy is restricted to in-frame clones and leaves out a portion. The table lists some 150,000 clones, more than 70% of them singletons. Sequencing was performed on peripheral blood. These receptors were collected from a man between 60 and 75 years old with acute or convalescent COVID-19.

The CDR3 protein is CASSTGGGYYEQYF. DNA of the CDR3: TGTGCCAGCAGTACCGGGGGAGGCTACTACGAGCAGTACTTC. The rearrangement uses TRBV6-6 and TRBJ2-7; D may be TRBD2 (6 bases). Germline assignment: CDR1 MNHNY and CDR2 SVGAGI (reference sequence). The length of the CDR3 is 14 residues. V lost 5 bases and J 3 bases, leaving 14 bases between the germline ends.

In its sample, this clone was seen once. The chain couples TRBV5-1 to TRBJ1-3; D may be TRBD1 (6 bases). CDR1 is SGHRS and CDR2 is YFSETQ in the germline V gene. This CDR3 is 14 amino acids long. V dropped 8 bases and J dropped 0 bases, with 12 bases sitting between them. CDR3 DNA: TGCGCCAGTTCAGGCAGGGGCTCTGGAAACACCATATATTTT. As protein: CASSGRGSGNTIYF.

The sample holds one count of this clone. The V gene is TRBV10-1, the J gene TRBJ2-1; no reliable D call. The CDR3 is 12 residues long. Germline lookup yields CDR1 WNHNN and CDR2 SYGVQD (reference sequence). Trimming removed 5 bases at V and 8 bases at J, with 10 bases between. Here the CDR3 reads CASSRNRDEQFF. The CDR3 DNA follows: TGCGCCAGCAGTCGAAACCGGGATGAGCAGTTCTTC.

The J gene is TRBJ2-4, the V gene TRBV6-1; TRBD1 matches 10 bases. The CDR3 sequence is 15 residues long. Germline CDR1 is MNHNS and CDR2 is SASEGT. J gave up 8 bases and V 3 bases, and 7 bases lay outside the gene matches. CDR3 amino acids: CASSEGTGEMYIQYF. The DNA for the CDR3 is TGTGCCAGCAGTGAGGGGACAGGGGAGATGTACATTCAGTACTTC.

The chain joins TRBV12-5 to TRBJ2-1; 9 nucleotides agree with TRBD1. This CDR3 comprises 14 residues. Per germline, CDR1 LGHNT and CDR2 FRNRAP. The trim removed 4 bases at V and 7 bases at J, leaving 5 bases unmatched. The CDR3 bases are TGTGCTAGTGGTTGGGGACAGGGACGGAATGAGCAGTTCTTC. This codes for CASGWGQGRNEQFF.

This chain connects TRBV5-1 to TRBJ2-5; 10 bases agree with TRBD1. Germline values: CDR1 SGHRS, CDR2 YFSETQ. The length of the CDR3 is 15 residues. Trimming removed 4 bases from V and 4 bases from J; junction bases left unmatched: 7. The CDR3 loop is CASSPKTGGRETQYF. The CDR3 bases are TGCGCCAGCAGCCCAAAGACAGGGGGCCGAGAGACCCAGTACTTC. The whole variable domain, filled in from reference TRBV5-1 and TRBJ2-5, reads KAGVTQTPRYLIKTRGQQVTLSCSPISGHRSVSWYQQTPGQGLQFLFEYFSETQRNKGNFPGRFSGRQFSNSRSEMNVSTLELGDSALYLCASSPKTGGRETQYFGPGTRLLVL.

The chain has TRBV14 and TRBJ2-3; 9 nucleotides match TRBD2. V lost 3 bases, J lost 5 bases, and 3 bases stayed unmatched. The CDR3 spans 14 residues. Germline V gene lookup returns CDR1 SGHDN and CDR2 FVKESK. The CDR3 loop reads CASSQTTSGDTQYF. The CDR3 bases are TGTGCCAGCAGCCAGACGACTAGCGGAGATACGCAGTATTTT.

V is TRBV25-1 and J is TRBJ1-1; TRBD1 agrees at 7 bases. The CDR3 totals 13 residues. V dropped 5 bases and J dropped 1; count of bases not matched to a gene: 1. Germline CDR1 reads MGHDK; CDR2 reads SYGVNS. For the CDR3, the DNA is TGTGCCAGCAGTTACAGGGGGAACACTGAAGCTTTCTTT. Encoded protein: CASSYRGNTEAFF.

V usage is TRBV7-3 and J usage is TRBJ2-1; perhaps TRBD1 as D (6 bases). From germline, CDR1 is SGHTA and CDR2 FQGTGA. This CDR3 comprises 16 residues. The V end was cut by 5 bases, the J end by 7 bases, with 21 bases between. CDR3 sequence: CASSQASSTGNNEQFF. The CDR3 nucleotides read TGTGCCAGCAGCCAAGCCAGCTCAACAGGGAATAATGAGCAGTTCTTC.

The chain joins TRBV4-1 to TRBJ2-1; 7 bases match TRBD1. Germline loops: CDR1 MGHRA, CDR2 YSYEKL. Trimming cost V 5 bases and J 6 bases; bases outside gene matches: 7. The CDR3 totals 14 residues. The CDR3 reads CASSSRDSFNEQFF. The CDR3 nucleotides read TGCGCCAGCAGCAGCCGGGACAGCTTCAATGAGCAGTTCTTC.

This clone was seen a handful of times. The CDR3 reads CASSYGPTTEAFF. The CDR3 coding sequence is TGTGCCAGCAGTTACGGGCCTACAACTGAAGCTTTCTTT. The chain is built from TRBV6-2 or TRBV6-3 and TRBJ1-1; D gene unclear. The CDR3 is made up of 13 amino acids. Germline V gene data show CDR1 as MNHEY and CDR2 as SVGEGT. The ends were cut back, 2 bases at V and 5 bases at J, with 9 bases in the middle.

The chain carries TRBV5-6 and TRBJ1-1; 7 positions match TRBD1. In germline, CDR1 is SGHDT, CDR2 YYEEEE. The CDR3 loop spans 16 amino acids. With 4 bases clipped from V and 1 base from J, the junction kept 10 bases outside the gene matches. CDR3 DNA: TGTGCCAGCAGCGGGAGAACAGGGGTGAGGAACACTGAAGCTTTCTTT. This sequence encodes CASSGRTGVRNTEAFF.

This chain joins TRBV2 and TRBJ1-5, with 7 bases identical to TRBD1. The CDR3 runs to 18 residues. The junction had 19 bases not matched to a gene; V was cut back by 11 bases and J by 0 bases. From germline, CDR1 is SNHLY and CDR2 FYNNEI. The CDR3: CASRKTGTPNFSNQPQHF. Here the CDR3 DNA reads TGTGCCTCCCGGAAGACAGGGACTCCCAATTTTAGCAATCAGCCCCAGCATTTT. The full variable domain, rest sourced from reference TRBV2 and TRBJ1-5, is EPEVTQTPSHQVTQMGQEVILRCVPISNHLYFYWYRQILGQKVEFLVSFYNNEISEKSEIFDDQFSVERPDGSNFTLKIRSTKLEDSAMYFCASRKTGTPNFSNQPQHFGDGTRLSIL.

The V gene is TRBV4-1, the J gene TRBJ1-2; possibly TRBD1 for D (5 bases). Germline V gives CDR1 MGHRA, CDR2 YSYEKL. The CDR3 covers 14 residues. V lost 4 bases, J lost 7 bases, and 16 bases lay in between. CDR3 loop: CASSPLDTNLGYTF. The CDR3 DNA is TGCGCCAGCAGCCCTTTGGACACAAACCTTGGCTACACCTTC.